This TCR beta chain was observed in a study of shared clonotypes between healthy human individuals. Positively selected for CCR7, the CD45RO-negative cells used as naive CD8 cells excluded terminally differentiated effector memory CD45RA+ cells. The CDR3 sequence is 13 residues long. The V gene lost 0 bases and the J gene lost 5 bases, with 7 bases spanning the gap. Germline V gene lookup returns CDR1 SGHAT and CDR2 FQNNGV. Sequenced by immunoSEQ multiplex PCR; TCRdb stores in-frame clones only, minus some. The profile shows about 2.2 million clones, about 93% of them singletons. J is TRBJ2-5 and V is TRBV11-2; D not resolved. The sequenced sample was naive CD8+ T cells from PBMCs. The clonotype was recovered from a man between 18 and 35 years old in good health. Some clones in this sample may be carry-over from other donors' samples. CDR3 protein: CASSLESWETQYF. In DNA, the CDR3 is TGTGCCAGCAGCTTAGAATCTTGGGAGACCCAGTACTTC. Based on the CDR3 plus reference TRBV11-2 and TRBJ2-5, the full variable domain is EAGVAQSPRYKIIEKRQSVAFWCNPISGHATLYWYQQILGQGPKLLIQFQNNGVVDDSQLPKDRFSAERLKGVDSTLKIQPAKLEDSAVYLCASSLESWETQYFGPGTRLLVL.